This entry is about one T cell receptor beta chain. This specimen comes from a study of T cells after yellow fever vaccination. Between the trimmed V and J ends, which lost 4 bases and 3 bases, there was a span of 16 bases. The germline gives CDR1 LGHNA, CDR2 YSLEER. This CDR3 region has 15 residues. Synthesis of TCR cDNA relied on 5'RACE template switching, which attached a universal primer site and UMIs. Using its own MiXCR run on the 5' RACE reads, TCRdb lists one record per CDR3 protein. Altogether around 310,000 distinct CDR3 sequences are present, roughly 8.7% being singletons, with the ten largest covering 15% to 20%.

This chain uses TRBV4-3 with TRBJ2-7; D gene uncertain. The source was PBMCs, collected on the day of the first yellow fever vaccination. This TCR was sampled from a man between 18 and 29 years old who received the YFV17D yellow fever vaccine. CDR3 DNA: TGCGCCAGCAGCCTATCGTCCGGCCCTTACTACGAGCAGTACTTC. Protein sequence: CASSLSSGPYYEQYF.